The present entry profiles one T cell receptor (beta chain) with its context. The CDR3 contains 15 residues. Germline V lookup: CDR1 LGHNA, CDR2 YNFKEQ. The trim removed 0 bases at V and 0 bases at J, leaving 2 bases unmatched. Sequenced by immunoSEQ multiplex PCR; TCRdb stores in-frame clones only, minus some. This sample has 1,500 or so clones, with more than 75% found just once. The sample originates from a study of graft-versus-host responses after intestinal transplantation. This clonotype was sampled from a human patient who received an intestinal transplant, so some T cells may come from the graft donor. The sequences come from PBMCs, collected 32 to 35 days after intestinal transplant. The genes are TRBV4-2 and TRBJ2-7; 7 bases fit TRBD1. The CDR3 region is CASSQDRGPSYEQYF. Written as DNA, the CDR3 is TGTGCCAGCAGCCAAGATAGGGGGCCCTCCTACGAGCAGTACTTC.